One sample yielded the 27 T cell receptor beta chains listed below, sequenced in a study of shared clonotypes between healthy human individuals. Data came from immunoSEQ multiplex PCR; TCRdb stores just in-frame clones and leaves some out. The data contain about 2.4 million clones, 90% to 95% of them singletons. Sequenced material: naive CD4+ T cells sorted from blood. Subset noted: CD45RA+ positively selected. The receptor source for this set is a man aged 18 to 29 in good health.

The chain is built from TRBV10-3 and TRBJ2-3; D possibly uses TRBD1 or TRBD2 (6 bases each). The CDR3 extends over 17 amino acids. Between the trimmed V and J ends, which lost 3 bases and 7 bases, there was a span of 23 bases. Germline CDR1 and CDR2: ENHRY and SYGVKD. The CDR3 DNA is TGTGCCATCAGTGACCCCGGGGGCCTAACGACGATGAATACGCAGTATTTT. Its translation is CAISDPGGLTTMNTQYF.

The gene calls are TRBV5-1 and TRBJ1-1; D is undetermined. Trimming removed 3 bases at V and 0 bases at J, with 6 bases between. CDR1 SGHRS and CDR2 YFSETQ come from the germline V gene. CDR3 length: 13 residues. The CDR3: CASSSAVNTEAFF. The DNA for the CDR3 is TGCGCCAGCAGCTCGGCCGTGAACACTGAAGCTTTCTTT. The full variable domain, with the rest looked up from reference TRBV5-1 and TRBJ1-1, is KAGVTQTPRYLIKTRGQQVTLSCSPISGHRSVSWYQQTPGQGLQFLFEYFSETQRNKGNFPGRFSGRQFSNSRSEMNVSTLELGDSALYLCASSSAVNTEAFFGQGTRLTVV.

The chain uses TRBV18 and TRBJ2-7; no firm D call. Germline lookup yields CDR1 KGHSH and CDR2 LQKENI. The CDR3 runs 12 residues. Trimming stripped 5 bases from V and 0 bases from J, with 5 bases between. CDR3 amino acids: CASSSNSYEQYF. The DNA for the CDR3 is TGTGCCAGCTCATCTAACTCCTACGAGCAGTACTTC.

CDR3 sequence reads: CASAREFNEKLFF. The DNA for the CDR3 is TGTGCCAGCGCCAGGGAGTTTAATGAAAAACTGTTTTTT. The rearrangement links TRBV2 to TRBJ1-4; possible D gene TRBD1, 5 bases. CDR3 length equals 13 residues. Trimming pared 8 bases from V and 4 bases from J, leaving 11 bases between. Per the germline V gene, CDR1 is SNHLY and CDR2 is FYNNEI.

This chain's CDR3 is CASSESDSRQHF. The DNA for the CDR3 is TGTGCCAGCAGTGAATCGGACAGTCGCCAGCATTTT. V and J are TRBV6-1 and TRBJ1-5, with a weak D call TRBD1 (6 bases). Germline CDR1 MNHNS, CDR2 SASEGT. The CDR3 totals 12 residues. The V end was cut by 2 bases, the J end by 12 bases, with 11 bases between.

The gene calls are TRBV28 and TRBJ1-2, with D unresolved. Between the trimmed V and J ends, which lost 6 bases and 8 bases, there was a span of 13 bases. Germline CDR1 reads MDHEN; CDR2 reads SYDVKM. The CDR3 covers 12 residues. CDR3 residues: CASSFSKEGYTF. CDR3 nucleotide sequence: TGTGCCAGCAGCTTCTCGAAGGAAGGCTACACCTTC.

On this clone: In the same sample, other DNA sequences code for this CDR3. The gene calls are TRBV5-1 and TRBJ1-1; D gene unclear. The length of the CDR3 is 14 residues. Looked up from germline, CDR1 is SGHRS and CDR2 is YFSETQ. V lost 0 bases, J lost 2 bases, and 8 bases lay in between. DNA for the CDR3: TGCGCCAGCAGCTTGGACGGCACAAACACTGAAGCTTTCTTT. Translated, it gives CASSLDGTNTEAFF.

The gene calls are TRBV30 and TRBJ2-3; D call uncertain. This CDR3 is 15 amino acids long. Per the germline V gene, CDR1 is GTSNPN and CDR2 is SVGIG (reference sequence). V was trimmed by 0 bases and J by 0 bases, leaving 10 bases between them. Here the CDR3 reads CAWSVRRMSTDTQYF. In DNA, the CDR3 is TGTGCCTGGAGTGTAAGGCGGATGAGCACAGATACGCAGTATTTT.

The chain carries TRBV9 and TRBJ2-1; 10 bases align to TRBD2. The CDR3 totals 14 residues. Germline V gives CDR1 SGDLS, CDR2 YYNGEE. V was clipped by 0 bases and J by 13 bases; unmatched bases: 7. This chain's CDR3 is CASSVELAGAVQFF. The DNA of the CDR3 is TGTGCCAGCAGCGTAGAGCTAGCGGGGGCCGTCCAGTTCTTC.

As regards this clone: The same CDR3 also results from other DNA sequences found in this sample. The genes are TRBV6-1 and TRBJ2-2; D may be TRBD1 (5 bases). The CDR3 has 14 residues. Germline V gene data show CDR1 as MNHNS and CDR2 as SASEGT. Trimming pared 4 bases from V and 1 base from J, leaving 7 bases between. CDR3 in amino acids: CASSGGLNTGELFF. CDR3 coding DNA: TGTGCCAGCAGTGGGGGCCTGAACACCGGGGAGCTGTTTTTT.

The V call is TRBV19, the J call TRBJ2-2; either TRBD1 or TRBD2 may fit D (6 bases each). Germline lookup yields CDR1 LNHDA and CDR2 SQIVND (reference sequence). The CDR3 is 16 amino acids. Trimming removed 7 bases at V and 6 bases at J, with 21 bases between. The CDR3: CASTTGRNYGSGELFF. The CDR3 DNA reads as TGTGCCAGTACTACAGGGAGGAATTACGGTTCCGGGGAGCTGTTTTTT.

The V and J genes are TRBV25-1 and TRBJ2-5; 8 bases align to TRBD1. The J segment lost 4 bases and the V segment lost 6 bases, leaving 4 bases of the junction unmatched. The CDR3 covers 13 residues. Germline V gives CDR1 MGHDK, CDR2 SYGVNS. CDR3 nucleotide sequence: TGTGCCAGCAGGGACAGGGACCGAGAGACCCAGTACTTC. This sequence encodes CASRDRDRETQYF. Based on the CDR3 plus reference TRBV25-1 and TRBJ2-5, the full variable domain is EADIYQTPRYLVIGTGKKITLECSQTMGHDKMYWYQQDPGMELHLIHYSYGVNSTEKGDLSSESTVSRIRTEHFPLTLESARPSHTSQYLCASRDRDRETQYFGPGTRLLVL.

The J gene is TRBJ2-7, the V gene TRBV15, with TRBD2 matching 12 bases. Losses at the gene ends were 4 bases for V and 0 bases for J; bases not matched to a gene: 16. This CDR3 contains 20 residues. CDR1 and CDR2 (germline): LNHNV, YYDKDF (reference sequence). The CDR3: CATSTFDRGWTSGASYEQYF. The CDR3 region has the DNA TGTGCCACCAGCACCTTCGACAGGGGGTGGACTAGCGGGGCCTCCTACGAGCAGTACTTC. Based on the CDR3 plus reference TRBV15 and TRBJ2-7, the full variable domain is DAMVIQNPRYQVTQFGKPVTLSCSQTLNHNVMYWYQQKSSQAPKLLFHYYDKDFNNEADTPDNFQSRRPNTSFCFLDIRSPGLGDTAMYLCATSTFDRGWTSGASYEQYFGPGTRLTVT.

This sequence joins TRBV7-9 and TRBJ2-5; 7 bases agree with TRBD2. There are 12 residues in the CDR3. Germline lookup yields CDR1 SEHNR and CDR2 FQNEAQ (reference sequence). V lost 6 bases to trimming and J lost 5 bases; unmatched junction nucleotides: 3. CDR3 in DNA: TGTGCCAGCAGTTATAGCGGGGAGACCCAGTACTTC. It codes for CASSYSGETQYF.

The chain combines TRBV19 with TRBJ2-1; 9 nucleotides align to TRBD2. The ends lost 4 bases at V and 0 bases at J; junction bases unmatched: 10. Per germline, CDR1 LNHDA and CDR2 SQIVND (reference sequence). The CDR3 runs to 18 residues. CDR3 region: CASSKDSGSRLSYNEQFF. The CDR3 nucleotides are TGTGCCAGTAGTAAGGATAGCGGGAGTAGACTCTCCTACAATGAGCAGTTCTTC.

This clone came up once. V and J are TRBV5-1 and TRBJ2-5; TRBD1 aligns across 7 bases. The junction had 9 bases not matched to a gene; V was cut back by 6 bases and J by 1 base. CDR3 length: 15 residues. Germline CDR1 is SGHRS and CDR2 is YFSETQ. The CDR3 DNA follows: TGCGCCAGCACCTACGAAGGACAGGTCCAAGAGACCCAGTACTTC. Protein sequence: CASTYEGQVQETQYF.

The rearrangement uses TRBV7-9 and TRBJ1-4, with D unresolved. CDR1 and CDR2 (germline): SEHNR, FQNEAQ (reference sequence). Trimming removed 2 bases from V and 0 bases from J, with 4 bases in between. The CDR3 has 14 amino acids. The CDR3 nucleotides read TGTGCCAGCAGCTTACAGGCAACTAATGAAAAACTGTTTTTT. Its translation is CASSLQATNEKLFF.

This chain connects TRBV28 to TRBJ2-2; 9 nucleotides agree with TRBD1. The CDR3 sequence is 14 residues long. CDR1 and CDR2 (germline): MDHEN, SYDVKM. V trimming: 6 bases; J trimming: 7 bases; junction bases outside the gene matches: 6. Here the CDR3 reads CASRPTGGGGELFF. The CDR3 DNA follows: TGTGCCAGCAGACCTACAGGGGGCGGCGGGGAGCTGTTTTTT.

This chain connects TRBV5-1 to TRBJ2-7, with D tentatively TRBD2 (6 bases). The CDR3 extends over 14 amino acids. V lost 0 bases and J lost 5, with 12 bases in between. CDR1 and CDR2 from the germline V gene are SGHRS and YFSETQ. The CDR3 DNA reads as TGCGCCAGCAGCTTGGGACTAGATTTCCACGAGCAGTACTTC. This codes for CASSLGLDFHEQYF.

The chain links TRBV19 to TRBJ2-1; TRBD1 matches at 7 bases. The CDR3 length is 15 residues. V was pared by 5 bases and J by 3 bases, with 7 bases of the junction left unmatched. Germline lookup yields CDR1 LNHDA and CDR2 SQIVND (reference sequence). This CDR3 reads CASSRGDRDYNEQFF. The CDR3 DNA follows: TGTGCCAGTAGTCGAGGAGACAGGGACTACAATGAGCAGTTCTTC.

This clone has just a few counts. The rearrangement links TRBV19 to TRBJ1-6; maybe TRBD1 (6 bases). V was cut by 5 bases and J by 10 bases, with 15 bases left in between. In germline, CDR1 is LNHDA, CDR2 SQIVND (reference sequence). The CDR3 runs 14 residues. The CDR3 reads CASSGAGASSPLHF. CDR3 DNA sequence: TGTGCCAGTAGTGGGGCAGGGGCTAGCTCACCCCTCCACTTT.

The V and J genes are TRBV6-5 and TRBJ2-7; TRBD1 agrees at 7 bases. Germline assignment: CDR1 MNHEY and CDR2 SVGAGI. V lost 6 bases and J lost 1; bases outside the gene matches: 9. The CDR3 sequence is 15 residues long. In DNA, the CDR3 is TGTGCCAGCAGCTTACATAGGGGGCCTTCCTACGAGCAGTACTTC. This codes for CASSLHRGPSYEQYF.

The count of this clone is one. This chain uses TRBV29-1 with TRBJ2-3; no reliable D call. Germline CDR1 reads SQVTM; CDR2 reads ANQGSEA. This CDR3 spans 14 amino acids. Trimming took off 3 bases at V and 0 bases at J, with 10 bases between the two ends. The CDR3 loop reads CSVELRTSTDTQYF. Here the CDR3 DNA reads TGCAGCGTTGAGCTCAGGACGAGCACAGATACGCAGTATTTT.

This chain joins TRBV7-8 and TRBJ1-2; 10 positions agree with TRBD1. Unmatched junction bases numbered 2, after V lost 3 bases and J lost 1 base. This CDR3 has 15 residues. CDR1 and CDR2 from the germline V gene are SGHVS and FQNEAQ. The CDR3 DNA is TGTGCCAGCAGCTTGACAGGGGGCTTTAACTATGGCTACACCTTC. This encodes CASSLTGGFNYGYTF.

The chain uses TRBV19 and TRBJ2-7, with 7 bases aligning to TRBD1. The CDR3 is 15 amino acids. V lost 2 bases to trimming and J lost 2 bases; unmatched junction nucleotides: 6. Germline V lookup: CDR1 LNHDA, CDR2 SQIVND (reference sequence). This CDR3 is CASSIRDSSTYEQYF. CDR3 sequence (DNA): TGTGCCAGTAGTATAAGGGACAGTTCGACCTACGAGCAGTACTTC.

This chain links TRBV30 with TRBJ2-5, with 10 bases matching TRBD1. The J call is doubtful: the DNA matches TRBJ2-7 better. The CDR3 totals 15 residues. Germline assignment: CDR1 GTSNPN and CDR2 SVGIG (reference sequence). The CDR3: CAWVPDRGSSYEQYF. The CDR3 nucleotides are TGTGCCTGGGTTCCGGACAGGGGGAGCTCCTACGAGCAGTACTTC.

The genes are TRBV6-1 and TRBJ2-7; 9 bases align to TRBD1. CDR1 MNHNS and CDR2 SASEGT come from the germline V gene. Trimming cost V 5 bases and J 6 bases; bases outside gene matches: 8. CDR3 length equals 14 residues. In nucleotides, the CDR3 is TGTGCCAGCAGTCCGGGACAGGGAACCGGCGAGCAGTACTTC. Its protein product is CASSPGQGTGEQYF.